This T cell receptor (beta chain) was documented in a study of T-cell reconstitution after alpha-beta-depleted transplantation in children (dated by TCRdb to the mid-2010s). Broadly, across the study: Using TCR repertoire profiling, the study quantitatively followed how T-cell immune reconstitution unfolded in children after TCRalphabeta/CD19-depleted allogeneic hematopoietic cell transplantation. Paper-wide results and their limitations: In some patients, the high TCRbeta diversity seen at day 60 was put down to recipient T cells and intrathymic progenitors that had survived conditioning. Hyperexpanded clone frequencies declined over subsequent months; after one year, T-cell counts and TCRbeta diversity were mostly attributed to newly produced T cells. The apparently early recovery of alphabetaT-cell counts about two months after transplant reportedly depended on only several hundred rapidly expanded clones that came from non-depleted graft cells.

This clonotype has ten or more counts. The antigen it recognizes is unknown. No base qualities exist here, and no much larger clone lies one base off it. The method was PCR. Sequenced using an Illumina HiSeq 2500. To normalize quantification of the TCRbeta repertoire, the TCR libraries were built with molecular barcoding that relied on unique molecular identifiers. TCRdb cleaned the public reads at Q25 with fastp, built clones with MiXCR and kept in-frame beta chains. Every CDR3 protein is listed once, alongside the most common genes and DNA of its rows. In all, the sample holds about 8,700 distinct CDR3 sequences, and 14% of those were seen once. Of the sample, about 56% falls within the top ten clones. Reading the label with the study, this specimen's time point is: day 60 (about 2 months) after transplantation. The treatment or condition label of this sample denotes: allogeneic hematopoietic cell transplantation with graft depleted of TCRalphabeta T cells and CD19 B cells. Transplant recipients were children who received TCRalphabeta/CD19-depleted allogeneic hematopoietic cell grafts.

From the germline V gene, CDR1 is SGHVS and CDR2 is FNYEAQ. V drops 4 bases and J drops 3 bases, leaving 16 bases in between. Including the terminal cysteine and phenylalanine, the CDR3 comprises 15 residues. Just the 45-base CDR3 DNA is kept, in frame starting at base 1. Here the sequenced sample was PBMCs, mostly from graft donor cells, taken 60 days after TCRalphabeta/CD19-depleted stem cell transplant. This clonotype was sampled from a male patient between 10 and 17 years old who had a stem cell transplant for acute lymphoblastic leukemia, so the T cells may come from the graft donor. The receptor chain draws on TRBV7-6 and TRBJ2-7; TRBD2 is a possible D gene, resting on 6 matching bases. CDR3 loop: CASSSILAAFYEQYF. The DNA reads as follows: TGTGCCAGCAGCTCTATATTAGCGGCCTTCTACGAGCAGTACTTC. Extended through the reference TRBV7-6 and TRBJ2-7 proteins, this CDR3 yields the full variable domain: GAGVSQSPRYKVTKRGQDVALRCDPISGHVSLYWYRQALGQGPEFLTYFNYEAQQDKSGLPNDRFSAERPEGSISTLTIQRTEQRDSAMYRCASSSILAAFYEQYFGPGTRLTVT.